The TCR beta chain under discussion was sequenced for a study of blood T cell repertoires in COVID-19. This CDR3 has 13 residues. V lost 0 bases to trimming and J lost 6 bases; unmatched junction nucleotides: 3. The germline V gene has CDR1 SGHNT and CDR2 YYREEE (reference sequence). Generated by immunoSEQ multiplex PCR, the TCRdb table keeps only in-frame clones and is missing some. The top ten clones hold about 4.2% of a sample with about 300,000 clones, over 75% of them seen once. This sequence joins TRBV5-4 and TRBJ2-7, with 7 nucleotides matching TRBD1. Specimen: PBMCs or T cells enriched from blood (not recorded which). This TCR was sampled from a young man who had recovered from COVID-19. The CDR3 sequence is CASSLETGREQYF. CDR3 bases: TGTGCCAGCAGCTTGGAGACAGGGCGCGAGCAGTACTTC.